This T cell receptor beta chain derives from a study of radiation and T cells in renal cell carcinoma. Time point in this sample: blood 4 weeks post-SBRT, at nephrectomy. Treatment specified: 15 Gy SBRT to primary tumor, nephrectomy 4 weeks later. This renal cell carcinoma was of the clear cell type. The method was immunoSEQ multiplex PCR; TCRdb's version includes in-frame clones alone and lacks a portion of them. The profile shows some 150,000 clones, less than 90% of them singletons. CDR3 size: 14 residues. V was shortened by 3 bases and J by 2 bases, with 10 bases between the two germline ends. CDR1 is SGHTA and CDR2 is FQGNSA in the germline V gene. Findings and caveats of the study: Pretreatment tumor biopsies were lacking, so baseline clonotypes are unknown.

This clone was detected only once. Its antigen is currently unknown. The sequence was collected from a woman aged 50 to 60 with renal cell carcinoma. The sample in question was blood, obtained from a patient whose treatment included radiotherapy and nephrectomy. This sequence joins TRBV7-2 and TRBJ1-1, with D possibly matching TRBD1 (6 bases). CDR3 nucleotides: TGTGCCAGCAGCTTCTACAGGGAAAACACTGAAGCTTTCTTT. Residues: CASSFYRENTEAFF.